This T cell receptor beta chain stems from a study of response to subunit inactivated influenza vaccine. Findings and caveats of the study: Authors suggested seasonal influenza vaccinations each recruit few new T cells.

A single record per CDR3 protein comes from TCRdb applying MiXCR to the RT-PCR reads. The sample gives more than 700,000 distinct CDR3 sequences, 20% to 25% of which show up once; roughly 10% is in the top ten. This clonotype was detected a few times. The antigen is undetermined. Germline CDR1 reads LGHNA; CDR2 reads YNFKEQ. V gave up 1 base and J gave up 6 bases, with 7 bases separating them. The CDR3 has 13 amino acids. The source of this sequence is a middle-aged man who received an inactivated influenza vaccine. The chain uses TRBV4-2 and TRBJ1-5, with unresolved D. The sequencing used PBMCs from blood, collected roughly 5 days after vaccination. The CDR3 sequence is CASSQVTGQPQHF. In nucleotides, the CDR3 is TGTGCCAGCAGCCAAGTTACGGGTCAGCCCCAGCATTTT.